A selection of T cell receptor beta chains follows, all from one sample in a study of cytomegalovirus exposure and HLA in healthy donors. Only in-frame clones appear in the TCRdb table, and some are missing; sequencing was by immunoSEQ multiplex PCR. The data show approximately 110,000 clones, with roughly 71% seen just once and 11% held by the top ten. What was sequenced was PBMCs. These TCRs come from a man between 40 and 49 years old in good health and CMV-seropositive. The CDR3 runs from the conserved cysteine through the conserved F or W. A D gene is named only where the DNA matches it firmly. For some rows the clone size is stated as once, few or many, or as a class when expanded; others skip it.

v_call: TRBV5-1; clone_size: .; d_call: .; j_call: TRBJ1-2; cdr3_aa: CASSLVPGANYGYTF; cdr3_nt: TGCGCCAGCAGCTTGGTCCCAGGGGCTAACTATGGCTACACCTTC
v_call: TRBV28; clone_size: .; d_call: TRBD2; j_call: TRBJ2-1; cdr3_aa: CASAETGGDNEQFF; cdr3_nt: TGTGCCAGCGCAGAGACGGGAGGCGACAATGAGCAGTTCTTC
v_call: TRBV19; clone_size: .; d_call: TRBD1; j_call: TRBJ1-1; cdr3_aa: CASTLGQGMNTEAFF; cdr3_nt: TGTGCCAGTACCTTGGGACAGGGAATGAACACTGAAGCTTTCTTT
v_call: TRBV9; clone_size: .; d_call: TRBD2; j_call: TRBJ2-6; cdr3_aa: CASSSRLAGGSGANVLTF; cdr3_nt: TGTGCCAGCAGCTCACGACTAGCGGGGGGCTCTGGGGCCAACGTCCTGACTTTC
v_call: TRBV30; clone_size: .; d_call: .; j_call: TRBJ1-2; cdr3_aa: CAWGRGDYGYTF; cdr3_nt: TGTGCCTGGGGCAGGGGTGACTATGGCTACACCTTC
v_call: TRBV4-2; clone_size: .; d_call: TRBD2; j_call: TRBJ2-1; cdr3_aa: CASSPQLAGGPNEQFF; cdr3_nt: TGTGCCAGCAGCCCCCAGCTAGCGGGAGGGCCCAATGAGCAGTTCTTC
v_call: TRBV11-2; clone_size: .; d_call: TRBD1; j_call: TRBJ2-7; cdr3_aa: CASTQEGTDLYEQYF; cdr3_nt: TGTGCCAGCACCCAAGAGGGGACAGACCTCTACGAGCAGTACTTC
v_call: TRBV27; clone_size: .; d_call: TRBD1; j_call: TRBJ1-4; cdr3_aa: CASSRKQGSNEKLFF; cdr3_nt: TGTGCCAGCAGCCGTAAACAGGGGTCTAATGAAAAACTGTTTTTT
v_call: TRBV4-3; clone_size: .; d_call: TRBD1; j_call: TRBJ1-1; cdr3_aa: CASSQDRGLDTEAFF; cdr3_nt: TGCGCCAGCAGCCAAGACAGGGGGTTGGACACTGAAGCTTTCTTT
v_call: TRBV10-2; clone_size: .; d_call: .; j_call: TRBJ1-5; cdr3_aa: CASSESLASNQPQHF; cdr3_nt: TGCGCCAGCAGTGAGTCACTAGCCTCGAATCAGCCCCAGCATTTT
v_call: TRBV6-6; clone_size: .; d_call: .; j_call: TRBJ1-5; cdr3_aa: CASSFNRDTSNQPQHF; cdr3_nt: TGTGCCAGCAGCTTTAACCGGGACACTAGCAATCAGCCCCAGCATTTT
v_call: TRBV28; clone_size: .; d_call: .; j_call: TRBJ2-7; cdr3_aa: CASSFANYEQYF; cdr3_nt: TGTGCCAGCAGTTTCGCGAACTACGAGCAGTACTTC
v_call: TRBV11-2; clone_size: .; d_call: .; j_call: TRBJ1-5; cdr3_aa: CASSQRGGLNQPQHF; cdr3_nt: TGTGCCAGCAGCCAGAGGGGGGGATTGAATCAGCCCCAGCATTTT
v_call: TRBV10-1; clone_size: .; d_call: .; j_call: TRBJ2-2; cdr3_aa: CASSAQAFSGELFF; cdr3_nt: TGCGCCAGCAGTGCGCAAGCCTTCTCCGGGGAGCTGTTTTTT
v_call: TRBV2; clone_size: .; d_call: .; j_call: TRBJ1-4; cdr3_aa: CASSVTGGLSNEKLFF; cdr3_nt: TGTGCCAGCAGTGTCACCGGGGGGCTATCTAATGAAAAACTGTTTTTT
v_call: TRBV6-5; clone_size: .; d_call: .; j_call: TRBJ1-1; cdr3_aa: CASSYSGLYTEAFF; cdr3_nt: TGTGCCAGCAGTTACTCCGGACTCTACACTGAAGCTTTCTTT
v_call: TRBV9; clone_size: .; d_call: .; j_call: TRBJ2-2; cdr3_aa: CASSVVEGGAGELFF; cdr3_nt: TGTGCCAGCAGCGTAGTGGAAGGAGGGGCCGGGGAGCTGTTTTTT
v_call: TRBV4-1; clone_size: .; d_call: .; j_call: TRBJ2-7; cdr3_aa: CASSQDTSRPYEQYF; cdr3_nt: TGCGCCAGCAGCCAGGACACAAGCCGACCGTACGAGCAGTACTTC
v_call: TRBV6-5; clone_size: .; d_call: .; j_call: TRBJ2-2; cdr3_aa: CASSGDTPRLFF; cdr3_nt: TGTGCCAGCAGTGGGGACACTCCGCGGCTGTTTTTT
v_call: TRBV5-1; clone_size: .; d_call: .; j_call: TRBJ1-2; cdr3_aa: CASTPGDYYGYTF; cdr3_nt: TGCGCCAGCACCCCCGGGGATTACTATGGCTACACCTTC
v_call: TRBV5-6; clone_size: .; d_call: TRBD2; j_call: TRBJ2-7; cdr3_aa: CASSFGAGAYEQYF; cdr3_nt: TGTGCCAGCAGCTTTGGAGCGGGGGCTTACGAGCAGTACTTC
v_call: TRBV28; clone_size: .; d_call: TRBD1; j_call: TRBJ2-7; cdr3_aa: CASSSTGVPYEQYF; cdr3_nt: TGTGCCAGCAGTAGTACAGGGGTGCCCTACGAGCAGTACTTC
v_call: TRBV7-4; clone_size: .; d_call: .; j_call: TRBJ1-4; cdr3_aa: CASSFAGASNEKLFF; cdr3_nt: TGTGCCAGCAGCTTTGCGGGGGCATCTAATGAAAAACTGTTTTTT
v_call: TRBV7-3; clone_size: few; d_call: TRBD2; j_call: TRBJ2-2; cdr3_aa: CASSLAGGPVGELFF; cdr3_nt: TGTGCCAGCAGCTTAGCGGGAGGGCCCGTCGGGGAGCTGTTTTTT
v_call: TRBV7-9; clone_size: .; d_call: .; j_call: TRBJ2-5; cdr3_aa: CASSPQTGVLETQYF; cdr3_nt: TGTGCCAGCAGCCCGCAGACAGGAGTCTTAGAGACCCAGTACTTC
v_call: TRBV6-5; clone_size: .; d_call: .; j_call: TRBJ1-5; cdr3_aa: CASAGYNQPQHF; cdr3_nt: TGTGCCAGTGCCGGGTACAATCAGCCCCAGCATTTT
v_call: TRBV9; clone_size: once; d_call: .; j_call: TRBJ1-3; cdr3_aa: CASSVDNSGNTIYF; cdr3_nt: TGTGCCAGCAGCGTAGACAACTCTGGAAACACCATATATTTT
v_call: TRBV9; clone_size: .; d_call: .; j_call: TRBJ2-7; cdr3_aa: CASSVVGGTTYEQYF; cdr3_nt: TGTGCCAGCAGCGTAGTGGGAGGCACCACCTACGAGCAGTACTTC
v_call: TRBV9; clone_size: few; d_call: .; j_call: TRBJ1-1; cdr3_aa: CASSTQGGVNTEAFF; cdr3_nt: TGTGCCAGCAGTACACAGGGAGGGGTGAACACTGAAGCTTTCTTT
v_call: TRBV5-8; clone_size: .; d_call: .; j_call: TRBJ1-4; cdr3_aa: CASSLGAGVGEKLFF; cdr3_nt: TGTGCCAGCAGCTTAGGCGCAGGGGTCGGGGAAAAACTGTTTTTT
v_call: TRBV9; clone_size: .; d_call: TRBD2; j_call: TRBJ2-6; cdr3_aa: CASSVLGPISGRAGANVLTF; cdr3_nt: TGTGCCAGCAGCGTCTTGGGACCTATAAGCGGGAGGGCTGGGGCCAACGTCCTGACTTTC
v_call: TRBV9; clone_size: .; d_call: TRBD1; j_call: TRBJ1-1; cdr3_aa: CASSAWGQIMNTEAFF; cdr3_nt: TGTGCCAGCAGCGCGTGGGGACAGATCATGAACACTGAAGCTTTCTTT
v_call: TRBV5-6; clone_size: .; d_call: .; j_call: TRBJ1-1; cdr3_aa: CASSLVGAMNTEAFF; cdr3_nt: TGTGCCAGCAGCTTGGTAGGGGCGATGAACACTGAAGCTTTCTTT
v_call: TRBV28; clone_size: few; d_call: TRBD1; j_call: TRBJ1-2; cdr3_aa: CASSSTGEANYGYTF; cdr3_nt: TGTGCCAGCAGTTCGACAGGGGAAGCTAACTATGGCTACACCTTC
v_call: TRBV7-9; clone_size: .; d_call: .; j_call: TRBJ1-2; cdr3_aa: CASSSPTASTRDYGYTF; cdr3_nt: TGTGCCAGCAGCTCCCCGACAGCTTCGACAAGAGACTATGGCTACACCTTC
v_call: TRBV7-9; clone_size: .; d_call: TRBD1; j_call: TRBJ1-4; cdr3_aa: CASSGGTGVYEKLFF; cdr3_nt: TGTGCCAGCAGCGGAGGGACAGGGGTGTACGAAAAACTGTTTTTT
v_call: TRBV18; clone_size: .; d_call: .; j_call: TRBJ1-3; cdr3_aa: CASSPYNSLSGNTIYF; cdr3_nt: TGTGCCAGCTCACCATATAACAGTCTCTCTGGAAACACCATATATTTT
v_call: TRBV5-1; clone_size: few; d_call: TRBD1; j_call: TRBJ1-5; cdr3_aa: CASSPTGEGNQPQHF; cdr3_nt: TGCGCCAGCAGCCCGACAGGGGAGGGCAATCAGCCCCAGCATTTT
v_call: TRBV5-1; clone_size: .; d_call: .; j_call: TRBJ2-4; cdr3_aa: CASSLDPGFYIQYF; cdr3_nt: TGCGCCAGCAGCTTGGACCCGGGGTTCTACATTCAGTACTTC
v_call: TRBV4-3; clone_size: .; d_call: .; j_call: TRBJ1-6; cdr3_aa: CASSQEASTGNSSPLHF; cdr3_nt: TGCGCCAGCAGCCAAGAGGCCTCTACGGGGAATAGTTCACCCCTCCACTTT
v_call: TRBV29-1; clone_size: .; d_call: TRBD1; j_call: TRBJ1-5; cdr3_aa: CSVNTGAGQPQHF; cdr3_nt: TGCAGCGTTAACACAGGGGCGGGCCAACCCCAGCATTTT
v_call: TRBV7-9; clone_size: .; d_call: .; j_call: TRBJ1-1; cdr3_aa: CASTHGGMNTEAFF; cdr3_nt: TGTGCCAGCACCCACGGCGGCATGAACACTGAAGCTTTCTTT
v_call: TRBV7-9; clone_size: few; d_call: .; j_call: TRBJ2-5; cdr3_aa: CASNRVEETQYF; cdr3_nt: TGTGCCAGCAACCGGGTGGAAGAGACCCAGTACTTC
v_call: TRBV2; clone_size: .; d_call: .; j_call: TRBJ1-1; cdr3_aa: CARERWAGLNTEAFF; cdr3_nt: TGTGCCAGGGAACGGTGGGCAGGATTGAACACTGAAGCTTTCTTT
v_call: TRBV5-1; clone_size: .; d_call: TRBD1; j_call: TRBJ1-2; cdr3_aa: CASSSNYRGADYGYTF; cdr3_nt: TGCGCCAGCAGTTCTAATTACAGGGGGGCGGACTATGGCTACACCTTC
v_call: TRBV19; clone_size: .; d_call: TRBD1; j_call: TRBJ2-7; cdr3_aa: CASSPMDRTYEQYF; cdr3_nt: TGTGCCAGTAGCCCGATGGACAGGACCTACGAGCAGTACTTC
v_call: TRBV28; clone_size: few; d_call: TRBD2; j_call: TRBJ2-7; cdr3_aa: CASSPTSGSSHEQYF; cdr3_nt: TGTGCCAGCAGTCCGACTAGCGGGAGTTCTCACGAGCAGTACTTC
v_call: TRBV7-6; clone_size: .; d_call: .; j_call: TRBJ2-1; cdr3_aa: CASSLLAGRDYNEQFF; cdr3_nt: TGTGCCAGCAGCTTACTCGCGGGAAGGGACTACAATGAGCAGTTCTTC
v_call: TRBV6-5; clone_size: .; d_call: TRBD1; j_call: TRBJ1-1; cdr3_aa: CASGEGGGWNTEAFF; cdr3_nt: TGTGCCAGCGGCGAAGGGGGCGGCTGGAACACTGAAGCTTTCTTT
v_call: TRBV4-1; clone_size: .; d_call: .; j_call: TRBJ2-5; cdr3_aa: CASSQTEQETQYF; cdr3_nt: TGCGCCAGCAGCCAGACAGAGCAAGAGACCCAGTACTTC
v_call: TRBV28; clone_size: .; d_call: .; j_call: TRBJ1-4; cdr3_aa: CASSLGGGGGEKLFF; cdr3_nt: TGTGCCAGCAGTTTAGGGGGAGGAGGCGGTGAAAAACTGTTTTTT
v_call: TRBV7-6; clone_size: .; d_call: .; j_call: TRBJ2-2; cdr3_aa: CASSFYPGELFF; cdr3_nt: TGTGCCAGCAGCTTTTATCCCGGGGAGCTGTTTTTT
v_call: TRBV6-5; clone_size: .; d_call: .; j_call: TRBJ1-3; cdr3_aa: CASSTPGRSGNTIYF; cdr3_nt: TGTGCCAGCAGTACCCCAGGGCGCTCTGGAAACACCATATATTTT
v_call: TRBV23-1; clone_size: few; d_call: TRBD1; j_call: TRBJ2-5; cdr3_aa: CASSRWGQTRETQYF; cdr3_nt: TGCGCCAGCAGTAGGTGGGGACAGACAAGAGAAACCCAGTACTTC
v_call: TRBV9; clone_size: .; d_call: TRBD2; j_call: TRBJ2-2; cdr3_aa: CASSVEVQRGTGELFF; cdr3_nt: TGTGCCAGCAGCGTAGAGGTGCAGCGGGGCACCGGGGAGCTGTTTTTT
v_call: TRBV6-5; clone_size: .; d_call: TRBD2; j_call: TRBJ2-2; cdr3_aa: CASRGTSGIGELFF; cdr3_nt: TGTGCCAGCAGGGGGACTAGCGGGATCGGGGAGCTGTTTTTT
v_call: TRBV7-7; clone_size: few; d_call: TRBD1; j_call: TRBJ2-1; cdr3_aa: CASSPGQGIDEQFF; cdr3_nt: TGTGCCAGCAGCCCCGGACAGGGTATCGATGAGCAGTTCTTC
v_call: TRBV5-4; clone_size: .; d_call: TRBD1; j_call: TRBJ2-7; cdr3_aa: CASRQGTGDHEQYF; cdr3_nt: TGTGCCAGCAGGCAAGGGACAGGGGATCACGAGCAGTACTTC
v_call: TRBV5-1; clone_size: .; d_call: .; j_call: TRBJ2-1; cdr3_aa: CASSTRQSSSYNEQFF; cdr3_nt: TGCGCCAGCAGCACCCGACAGAGTTCGTCCTACAATGAGCAGTTCTTC